Listed here are 21 T cell receptor beta chains from one sample, sequenced in a study of shared clonotypes between healthy human individuals. TCRdb keeps only in-frame clones here, not all; method: immunoSEQ multiplex PCR. In the table there are approximately 2,000,000 clones, around 93% of which are singletons. Input material: naive CD4+ T cells from PBMCs. Subset reported: CD45RA+ positively selected. These receptors were taken from a man between 18 and 29 years old in good health. Some clones in this sample may be carry-over from other donors' samples.

This clone was seen only once. The chain employs TRBV15 and TRBJ1-5; D unresolved. Germline CDR1 is LNHNV and CDR2 is YYDKDF (reference sequence). Trimming cost V 6 bases and J 3 bases, with 6 bases left between them. The CDR3 runs 12 residues. The CDR3 region is CATRGVNQPQHF. The CDR3 nucleotides are TGTGCCACCAGAGGAGTCAATCAGCCCCAGCATTTT.

This chain connects TRBV7-2 to TRBJ2-7; D tentatively reads TRBD1 or TRBD2 (6 bases each). Germline V gene sequence: CDR1 SGHTA, CDR2 FQGNSA. Deletions cut 5 bases from V and 3 bases from J, with 17 bases between. This CDR3 contains 15 residues. CDR3 in DNA: TGTGCCAGCAGCCCTCTCGGGGGCAGGGGCTACGAGCAGTACTTC. This sequence encodes CASSPLGGRGYEQYF.

DNA for the CDR3: TGTGCCAGCAGCCCGGTGGGGTGGCGGGGGGGCGGCAATGAGCAGTTCTTC. This codes for CASSPVGWRGGGNEQFF. The gene calls are TRBV5-4 and TRBJ2-1; 9 bases fit TRBD2. Germline V CDR1 and CDR2: SGHNT, YYREEE (reference sequence). The CDR3 length is 17 residues. V dropped 4 bases and J dropped 6; count of bases not matched to a gene: 14.

V usage is TRBV19 and J usage is TRBJ2-4, with 10 bases matching TRBD1. In germline, CDR1 is LNHDA, CDR2 SQIVND (reference sequence). V shed 4 bases, J shed 12 bases, and the junction held 9 bases outside the gene matches. The CDR3 is 14 amino acids. DNA of the CDR3: TGTGCCAGTAGTACAGGGACAGGGGTGATATCTCAGTACTTC. Translation gives CASSTGTGVISQYF.

The chain links TRBV18 to TRBJ2-5; weak D call: TRBD1 (6 bases). With 4 bases removed from V and 4 bases from J, the gap between germline ends came to 13 bases. Germline-derived CDR1 and CDR2 are KGHSH and LQKENI. The CDR3 covers 14 residues. This CDR3 reads CASSQPGVRETQYF. CDR3 nucleotides: TGTGCCAGCTCACAGCCAGGGGTGAGAGAGACCCAGTACTTC.

Worth noting for this clone: Other DNA sequences in this specimen translate into the identical CDR3. This chain connects TRBV6-5 to TRBJ1-1; the D is unclear. The CDR3 has 14 residues. Trimming stripped 2 bases from V and 4 bases from J, with 11 bases between. Per germline, CDR1 MNHEY and CDR2 SVGAGI. DNA for the CDR3: TGTGCCAGCAGTTACGGGAGGGAAGGCACTGAAGCTTTCTTT. Translated, it gives CASSYGREGTEAFF.

This clone showed up just once. This sequence joins TRBV7-3 and TRBJ2-2; D is undetermined. In germline, CDR1 is SGHTA, CDR2 FQGTGA. The CDR3 has 13 residues. The V and J ends lost 1 base and 6 bases respectively, with 6 bases between them. Here the CDR3 DNA reads TGTGCCAGCAGCTTAAGGCTTTCCGGGGAGCTGTTTTTT. Protein product: CASSLRLSGELFF.

The V and J genes are TRBV5-1 and TRBJ2-2; TRBD2 matches 7 bases. V lost 5 bases and J lost 1; bases outside the gene matches: 8. CDR1 is SGHRS, CDR2 YFSETQ, per germline. The CDR3 has 16 amino acids. The CDR3 DNA sequence: TGCGCCAGCAGGGAAGGGCGGGAGAGGAACACCGGGGAGCTGTTTTTT. It codes for CASREGRERNTGELFF.

The rearrangement links TRBV27 to TRBJ2-7; D may be TRBD1 (6 bases). CDR1 and CDR2 (germline): MNHEY, SMNVEV (reference sequence). The CDR3 is 14 residues long. Trimming pared 0 bases from V and 2 bases from J, leaving 8 bases between. CDR3: CASSLSGQPYEQYF. Written as DNA, the CDR3 is TGTGCCAGCAGTTTATCAGGACAGCCCTACGAGCAGTACTTC.

The gene calls are TRBV29-1 and TRBJ2-5; D remains unclear. This CDR3 is built from 13 residues. The germline V gene has CDR1 SQVTM and CDR2 ANQGSEA. V was shortened by 6 bases and J by 5 bases, with 16 bases between the two germline ends. The CDR3 DNA sequence: TGCAGCGTAGAGACATGGATAGGGGAGACCCAGTACTTC. Translation: CSVETWIGETQYF.

Notes on this clone: The identical CDR3 is also encoded by other nucleotide sequences in the sample. V usage is TRBV7-3 and J usage is TRBJ2-3, with 8 bases matching TRBD2. V trimming: 5 bases; J trimming: 1 base; junction bases outside the gene matches: 8. Germline lookup yields CDR1 SGHTA and CDR2 FQGTGA. CDR3 length: 16 residues. The CDR3: CASSLILAGGTDTQYF. CDR3 sequence (DNA): TGTGCCAGCAGCCTAATCCTAGCGGGTGGCACAGATACGCAGTATTTT.

This clone was seen just once. The rearrangement uses TRBV30 and TRBJ2-7, with a tentative D call TRBD2 (5 bases). The CDR3 totals 12 residues. Germline V gene data show CDR1 as GTSNPN and CDR2 as SVGIG (reference sequence). Between the trimmed V and J ends, which lost 3 bases and 8 bases, there was a span of 14 bases. The CDR3 loop is CAWSALAPQQYF. The CDR3 nucleotides are TGTGCCTGGAGCGCCCTAGCTCCTCAGCAGTACTTC.

The chain combines TRBV11-2 with TRBJ1-2, with a possible D match to TRBD1 (6 bases). The germline V gene has CDR1 SGHAT and CDR2 FQNNGV. This CDR3 has 17 amino acids. V lost 4 bases to trimming and J lost 3 bases, with 21 bases between them. CDR3 sequence: CASSSRGGAIRDYGYTF. The CDR3 nucleotides are TGTGCCAGCAGCTCCCGAGGGGGGGCGATCAGGGACTATGGCTACACCTTC.

The CDR3 DNA reads as TGCAGTGCCCCCCCCCGGAATGAGCAGTTCTTC. This gives the protein CSAPPRNEQFF. The chain uses TRBV20-1 and TRBJ2-1, with unresolved D. The germline CDR1 and CDR2 sequences are DFQATT and SNEGSKA (reference sequence). Between the trimmed V and J ends, which lost 6 bases and 7 bases, there was a span of 10 bases. The CDR3 runs 11 residues.

This CDR3 reads CASRVKGVPETQYF. The CDR3 DNA sequence: TGTGCCAGCAGGGTCAAGGGGGTTCCGGAGACCCAGTACTTC. The chain employs TRBV28 and TRBJ2-5; the D gene is possibly TRBD1 (6 bases). V lost 6 bases and J lost 5, with 16 bases in between. The CDR3 extends over 14 amino acids. CDR1 MDHEN and CDR2 SYDVKM come from the germline V gene.

The count of this clone is one. This sequence joins TRBV5-1 and TRBJ2-3; 10 nucleotides match TRBD1. V lost 4 bases and J lost 1; bases outside the gene matches: 3. The germline CDR1 and CDR2 sequences are SGHRS and YFSETQ. CDR3 length: 15 residues. This CDR3 is CASSPDRGRTDTQYF. In DNA, the CDR3 is TGCGCCAGCAGCCCAGACAGGGGGCGCACAGATACGCAGTATTTT.

The genes are TRBV28 and TRBJ2-2; D is perhaps TRBD1 (7 bases). This CDR3 region has 14 residues. Trimming pared 10 bases from V and 3 bases from J, leaving 15 bases between. The germline V gene has CDR1 MDHEN and CDR2 SYDVKM. The CDR3 here is CATKGRGDTGELFF. The CDR3, as DNA: TGTGCCACCAAGGGCAGGGGGGACACCGGGGAGCTGTTTTTT. The full variable domain, with the rest looked up from reference TRBV28 and TRBJ2-2, is DVKVTQSSRYLVKRTGEKVFLECVQDMDHENMFWYRQDPGLGLRLIYFSYDVKMKEKGDIPEGYSVSREKKERFSLILESASTNQTSMYLCATKGRGDTGELFFGEGSRLTVL.

This chain links TRBV18 with TRBJ1-5; 7 nucleotides line up with TRBD1. The CDR3 spans 14 residues. Trimming took 5 bases from V and 3 from J; bases not matched to a gene: 4. CDR1 is KGHSH and CDR2 is LQKENI in the germline V gene. The CDR3 sequence: CASSRDSNNQPQHF. CDR3 DNA: TGTGCCAGCTCAAGGGACAGTAACAATCAGCCCCAGCATTTT.

The rearrangement links TRBV30 to TRBJ2-1; the match to TRBD1 covers 7 bases. The germline V gene has CDR1 GTSNPN and CDR2 SVGIG (reference sequence). This CDR3 spans 15 amino acids. Trimming cost V 4 bases and J 6 bases; bases outside gene matches: 12. For the CDR3, the DNA is TGTGCCTGGATAAGGAAGGGGGCCGCCCCCAATGAGCAGTTCTTC. Translated: CAWIRKGAAPNEQFF.

This clone was recorded only once. Other DNA sequences of this sample code for an identical CDR3. The gene calls are TRBV28 and TRBJ1-2, with D possibly TRBD1 on 6 matching bases. This CDR3 spans 14 amino acids. The germline V and J ends were trimmed by 2 bases and 5 bases, with 12 bases remaining between them. Germline CDR1 reads MDHEN; CDR2 reads SYDVKM. Here the CDR3 reads CASSLGGQSYGYTF. CDR3 nucleotide sequence: TGTGCCAGCAGTTTAGGAGGACAGTCGTATGGCTACACCTTC.

V is TRBV9 and J is TRBJ2-7; 10 nucleotides match TRBD2. The CDR3 has 17 residues. Germline CDR1 is SGDLS and CDR2 is YYNGEE. Trimming took 0 bases from V and 1 from J; bases not matched to a gene: 7. The chain's CDR3 is CASSVGTSGSFSYEQYF. DNA for the CDR3: TGTGCCAGCAGCGTAGGGACTAGCGGTAGCTTTTCCTACGAGCAGTACTTC.